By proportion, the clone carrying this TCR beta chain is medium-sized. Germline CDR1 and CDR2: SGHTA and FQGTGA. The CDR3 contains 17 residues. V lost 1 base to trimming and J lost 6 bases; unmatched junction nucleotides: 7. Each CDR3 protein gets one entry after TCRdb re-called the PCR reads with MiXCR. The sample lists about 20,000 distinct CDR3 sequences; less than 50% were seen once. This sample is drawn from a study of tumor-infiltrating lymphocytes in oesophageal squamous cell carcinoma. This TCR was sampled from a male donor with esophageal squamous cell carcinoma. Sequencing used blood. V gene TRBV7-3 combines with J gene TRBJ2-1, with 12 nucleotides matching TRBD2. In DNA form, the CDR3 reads TGTGCCAGCAGCTTAAGGCCTAGCGGGGGGGTGGGCAATGAGCAGTTCTTC. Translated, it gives CASSLRPSGGVGNEQFF.